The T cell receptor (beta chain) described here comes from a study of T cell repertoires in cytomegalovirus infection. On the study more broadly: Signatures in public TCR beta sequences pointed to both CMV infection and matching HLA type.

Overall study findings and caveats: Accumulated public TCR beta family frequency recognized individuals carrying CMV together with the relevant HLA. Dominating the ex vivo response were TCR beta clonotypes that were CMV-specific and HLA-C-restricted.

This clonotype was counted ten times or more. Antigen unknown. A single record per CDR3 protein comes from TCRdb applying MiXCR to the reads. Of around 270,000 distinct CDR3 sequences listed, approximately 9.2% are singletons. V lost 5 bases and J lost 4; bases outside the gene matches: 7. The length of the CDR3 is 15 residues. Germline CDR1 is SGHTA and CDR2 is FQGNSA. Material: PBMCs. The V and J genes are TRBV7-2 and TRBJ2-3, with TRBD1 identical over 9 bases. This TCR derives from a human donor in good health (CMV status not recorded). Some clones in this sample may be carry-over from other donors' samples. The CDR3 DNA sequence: TGTGCCAGCAGCCTAGACAGGGGGGGTCCAGATACGCAGTATTTT. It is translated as CASSLDRGGPDTQYF.